The clone carrying this T cell receptor (beta chain) came up many times. Its antigen is undetermined. The data are from a study of human T cells and chemical hapten exposure. Overall study context: Per-sample TCR yield variability stemmed mainly from small pooled library volume differences. Regarding the study as a whole: DPC sensitization did not alter TCRs above 1 in 1000 frequency.

For the library, individual cDNA molecules each received unique molecular identifiers. Original methodology: TCRs per sample had a median of approximately 96,000 and ranged from 23,224 to 690,600. One entry per CDR3 protein, called by TCRdb with MiXCR from the reads. The V and J calls were not made by the authors but by TCRdb's processing. The repertoire holds around 120,000 distinct CDR3 sequences, about 7.7% seen once, with about 1.4% in the top ten. The starting material, unfractionated whole blood, was used for total RNA extraction. Germline V lookup: CDR1 DFQATT, CDR2 SNEGSKA (reference sequence). The CDR3 has 16 residues. The ends were cut back, 6 bases at V and 1 base at J, with 19 bases in the middle.

The chain recombines TRBV20-1 with TRBJ1-3, with D possibly matching TRBD1 (5 bases). This TCR was recovered from a human donor in good health. Some clones in this sample may be carry-over from other donors' samples. The sequenced material came from whole blood. Here the CDR3 reads CSALGLGRGSGNTIYF. In nucleotides, the CDR3 is TGCAGTGCCCTCGGACTGGGGCGAGGGTCTGGAAACACCATATATTTT.